The 10 T cell receptor beta chains below all came from one sample that was sequenced in a study of T cell repertoires in cytomegalovirus infection. TCRdb reprocessed the reads with MiXCR, giving one entry per CDR3 protein. This table holds approximately 320,000 distinct CDR3 sequences, 9.5% found once. Sequences were obtained from PBMCs. These receptors all stem from a human donor in good health (CMV status not recorded). Some clones in this sample may be carry-over from other donors' samples.

This clonotype was found many times. This chain connects TRBV7-9 to TRBJ2-6; unclear D gene. The ends were cut back, 2 bases at V and 1 base at J, with 6 bases in the middle. The germline V gene encodes CDR1 SEHNR and CDR2 FQNEAQ (reference sequence). There are 15 residues in the CDR3. CDR3 DNA sequence: TGTGCCAGCAGCTTAACGGTTTCTGGGGCCAACGTCCTGACTTTC. It yields the protein CASSLTVSGANVLTF.

This clonotype was detected ten times or more. The CDR3 nucleotides read TGTGCCAGCAGCTTAACCCCTAAACCGGCTTCGGGGGACAATGAGCAGTTCTTC. Protein: CASSLTPKPASGDNEQFF. The chain recombines TRBV7-3 with TRBJ2-1, with a possible D match to TRBD2 (6 bases). Germline CDR1 and CDR2: SGHTA and FQGTGA. The germline V and J ends were trimmed by 0 bases and 5 bases, with 20 bases remaining between them. The CDR3 contains 18 residues.

The J gene is TRBJ2-5, the V gene TRBV25-1, with D possibly being TRBD1 (6 bases). In germline, CDR1 is MGHDK, CDR2 SYGVNS. V was shortened by 7 bases and J by 5 bases, with 14 bases between the two germline ends. The CDR3 totals 13 residues. CDR3 sequence: CASTGQFGETQYF. CDR3 nucleotides: TGTGCCAGCACAGGACAGTTCGGGGAGACCCAGTACTTC.

This clonotype was counted a few times. The chain has TRBV7-3 and TRBJ2-6, with D unclear. Germline V gene sequence: CDR1 SGHTA, CDR2 FQGTGA. This CDR3 comprises 15 residues. Trimming took off 10 bases at V and 0 bases at J, with 13 bases between the two ends. In DNA form, the CDR3 reads TGTGCCACGCAAGAAACAGTCTCTGGGGCCAACGTCCTGACTTTC. Translating it yields CATQETVSGANVLTF.

This clonotype was recorded a few times. The chain employs TRBV18 and TRBJ2-1, with TRBD2 as a possible D gene (5 bases). The germline V and J ends were trimmed by 3 bases and 5 bases, with 11 bases remaining between them. The germline V gene encodes CDR1 KGHSH and CDR2 LQKENI. This CDR3 spans 14 amino acids. CDR3 residues: CASSPEAANNEQFF. The CDR3 bases are TGTGCCAGCTCACCCGAAGCGGCTAACAATGAGCAGTTCTTC.

This clonotype has more than one count but fewer than ten. The chain's CDR3 is CASSPVEGRSYGYTF. In DNA, the CDR3 is TGTGCCAGCAGCCCGGTGGAGGGGCGGAGCTATGGCTACACCTTC. The chain couples TRBV7-2 to TRBJ1-2; TRBD1 might be the D (5 bases). The CDR3 has 15 amino acids. Per the germline V gene, CDR1 is SGHTA and CDR2 is FQGNSA. The ends were cut back, 5 bases at V and 4 bases at J, with 17 bases in the middle.

The J gene is TRBJ2-1, the V gene TRBV7-4; weak D call: TRBD2 (6 bases). The germline V and J ends were trimmed by 5 bases and 14 bases, with 16 bases remaining between them. CDR3 size: 12 residues. Per the germline V gene, CDR1 is SGHVT and CDR2 is SQSDAQ. CDR3 amino acids: CASSLGTRREFF. The CDR3, as DNA: TGTGCCAGCAGCCTTGGGACTCGGAGGGAGTTCTTC.

This clonotype was detected a few times. This chain links TRBV27 with TRBJ2-7, with TRBD2 identical over 11 bases. The CDR3 sequence is 16 residues long. Losses at the gene ends were 8 bases for V and 3 bases for J; bases not matched to a gene: 12. Germline loops: CDR1 MNHEY, CDR2 SMNVEV (reference sequence). The CDR3 DNA sequence: TGTGCCAGCCAAGGACTAGCGGGTTGGGGGCGCTACGAGCAGTACTTC. This translates into CASQGLAGWGRYEQYF.

This clonotype was seen a few times. As DNA, the CDR3 is TGCAGTGCTAGAAGGGGGACAGGACGTCCCTACGAGCAGTACTTC. This gives the protein CSARRGTGRPYEQYF. V gene TRBV20-1 combines with J gene TRBJ2-7, with 8 bases identical to TRBD1. This CDR3 has 15 residues. Germline CDR1 is DFQATT and CDR2 is SNEGSKA (reference sequence). After removal of 2 bases from V and 2 bases from J, the junction contained 8 bases not matched to a gene.

V is TRBV4-2 and J is TRBJ2-7, with TRBD1 matching over 10 bases. CDR3 size: 14 residues. Unmatched junction bases numbered 3, after V lost 1 base and J lost 6 bases. CDR1 is LGHNA and CDR2 is YNFKEQ in the germline V gene. CDR3 region: CASSQVRTGGEQYF. The CDR3 nucleotides are TGTGCCAGCAGCCAAGTCAGGACAGGGGGCGAGCAGTACTTC.